A selection of T cell receptor beta chains follows, all from one sample in a study of blood T cell repertoires in COVID-19. This table comes from immunoSEQ multiplex PCR, and its TCRdb copy is limited to in-frame clones, with some not included. The table includes some 220,000 clones, 70% to 90% detected once. The sequencing input was peripheral blood. The receptors come from a woman in her 70s with COVID-19, enrolled during active disease. Each CDR3 is given with its conserved first and last residue. D genes are given only for firm matches. Clone size appears in some rows only: once, few, many, or a class for an expanded clone.

V	size	D	J	CDR3	DNA
TRBV4-3	NA	NA	TRBJ1-5	CASSQGRGQPQHF	TGCGCCAGCAGCCAGGGAAGGGGCCAGCCCCAGCATTTT
TRBV20-1	NA	TRBD1	TRBJ2-7	CSAQTGVEQYF	TGCAGTGCTCAAACAGGGGTCGAGCAGTACTTC
TRBV19	once	NA	TRBJ1-2	CASRRRDYGYTF	TGTGCCAGCCGGAGGAGGGACTATGGCTACACCTTC
TRBV6-5	NA	TRBD2	TRBJ2-1	CASRVAGGHEQFF	TGTGCCAGCAGGGTAGCGGGGGGGCATGAGCAGTTCTTC
TRBV4-1	NA	TRBD1	TRBJ2-3	CASSPRDREGTDTQYF	TGCGCCAGCAGCCCGCGGGACAGGGAGGGCACAGATACGCAGTATTTT
TRBV10-3	NA	TRBD2	TRBJ2-3	CAISESGTSSLTGDTQYF	TGTGCCATCAGTGAGTCCGGGACTAGCTCTTTAACGGGAGATACGCAGTATTTT
TRBV7-3	NA	NA	TRBJ1-2	CASSLLPGGVGGYTF	TGTGCCAGCAGCTTATTGCCGGGGGGCGTAGGTGGCTACACCTTC
TRBV9	NA	TRBD2	TRBJ2-1	CASSVARGGYNEQFF	TGTGCCAGCAGCGTAGCCCGGGGGGGATACAATGAGCAGTTCTTC
TRBV12-3/TRBV12-4	NA	NA	TRBJ2-7	CASTSTRHHEQYF	TGTGCCAGCACCTCGACACGCCACCACGAGCAGTACTTC
TRBV19	NA	NA	TRBJ2-2	CASSAGTAWRTGELFF	TGTGCCAGTAGTGCGGGGACCGCTTGGCGCACCGGGGAGCTGTTTTTT
TRBV27	few	TRBD2	TRBJ2-1	CASSPRGLAGASEQFF	TGTGCCAGCAGCCCTAGAGGACTAGCGGGAGCTAGTGAGCAGTTCTTC
TRBV11-2	NA	NA	TRBJ2-7	CASSLEGPGHYEQYF	TGTGCCAGCAGCTTGGAGGGGCCAGGGCACTACGAGCAGTACTTC
TRBV5-6	NA	NA	TRBJ1-5	CASSTRTRHSNQPQHF	TGTGCCAGCAGTACACGGACTAGACACAGCAATCAGCCCCAGCATTTT
TRBV29-1	once	NA	TRBJ2-5	CSVRRGDGLQTQYF	TGCAGCGTTCGAAGGGGCGATGGGCTACAGACCCAGTACTTC
TRBV29-1	NA	NA	TRBJ1-2	CSVDGGNYGYTF	TGCAGCGTTGACGGAGGGAACTATGGCTACACCTTC
TRBV5-4	NA	TRBD1	TRBJ1-4	CASSLAASGGEKLFF	TGTGCCAGCAGCTTGGCGGCGTCAGGGGGAGAAAAACTGTTTTTT
TRBV3-1/TRBV3-2	NA	TRBD2	TRBJ2-1	CASRRTSGEQFF	TGTGCCAGCAGGCGAACTAGCGGCGAGCAGTTCTTC
TRBV3-1/TRBV3-2	NA	TRBD2	TRBJ2-5	CASSYRLAILETQYF	TGTGCCAGCAGCTACAGACTAGCTATTTTGGAGACCCAGTACTTC
TRBV12-1	NA	NA	TRBJ1-5	CASRYWRGNQPQHF	TGTGCCAGCAGATATTGGCGGGGCAATCAGCCCCAGCATTTT
TRBV19	NA	TRBD2	TRBJ2-1	CASSDQGGFREQFF	TGTGCCAGTAGTGATCAGGGAGGGTTTAGGGAGCAGTTCTTC
TRBV5-1	few	NA	TRBJ2-2	CASQNTGELFF	TGCGCCAGCCAGAACACCGGGGAGCTGTTTTTT
TRBV7-9	NA	TRBD2	TRBJ2-2	CASSFASGGTGELFF	TGTGCCAGCAGCTTTGCCAGCGGGGGGACCGGGGAGCTGTTTTTT
TRBV3-1/TRBV3-2	NA	TRBD1	TRBJ1-2	CASSPRGQGLGYTF	TGTGCCAGCAGCCCCCGAGGACAGGGGCTTGGCTACACCTTC
TRBV11-2	NA	NA	TRBJ1-6	CASSLPTRPLHF	TGTGCCAGCAGCTTGCCTACTCGACCCCTCCACTTT
TRBV6-5	NA	TRBD1	TRBJ2-7	CASHSRTGTNEQYF	TGTGCCAGCCATAGCAGGACAGGGACGAACGAGCAGTACTTC
TRBV4-3	once	NA	TRBJ1-2	CASSQGSGVQADTF	TGCGCCAGCAGCCAAGGGTCCGGCGTACAGGCCGACACCTTC
TRBV5-1	once	NA	TRBJ1-6	CASSFDRGNSPLHF	TGCGCCAGCAGCTTTGACAGAGGAAATTCACCCCTCCACTTT
TRBV11-3	NA	NA	TRBJ2-3	CASSLHSDTQYF	TGTGCCAGCAGCTTACATAGTGATACGCAGTATTTT
TRBV5-8	NA	NA	TRBJ1-1	CASSLSRGTEAFF	TGTGCCAGCAGCTTGTCCAGGGGCACTGAAGCTTTCTTT
TRBV2	NA	TRBD2	TRBJ2-2	CASTVTLAGSGELFF	TGTGCCAGCACGGTGACGCTAGCGGGATCCGGGGAGCTGTTTTTT
TRBV11-1	NA	NA	TRBJ2-1	CASTPRSDYNEQFF	TGTGCCAGCACCCCGCGGTCCGACTACAATGAGCAGTTCTTC
TRBV6-5	once	TRBD2	TRBJ2-7	CASSFRREAPYEQYF	TGTGCCAGCAGTTTCAGGCGGGAGGCACCCTACGAGCAGTACTTC
TRBV7-9	NA	TRBD1	TRBJ1-2	CASSPAGQEYGYTF	TGTGCCAGCAGCCCCGCGGGACAGGAGTATGGCTACACCTTC
TRBV18	few	TRBD1	TRBJ2-1	CASSPGGTGGGEQFF	TGTGCCAGCTCACCAGGCGGGACAGGGGGTGGTGAGCAGTTCTTC
TRBV4-1	NA	NA	TRBJ1-1	CASSPGLLASGNTEAFF	TGCGCCAGCAGCCCTGGCTTGTTAGCATCCGGGAACACTGAAGCTTTCTTT
TRBV5-5	NA	TRBD2	TRBJ2-7	CASSAAGTSGRAGSTEQYF	TGTGCCAGCAGCGCAGCCGGGACTAGCGGGAGGGCCGGTTCTACGGAGCAGTACTTC
TRBV24-1	once	TRBD2	TRBJ2-3	CATSDKLAGGRFGTDTQYF	TGTGCCACCAGTGACAAACTAGCGGGGGGCCGATTTGGCACAGATACGCAGTATTTT
TRBV19	NA	TRBD1	TRBJ1-1	CASSNPRTGGMGEAFF	TGTGCCAGTAGTAACCCACGGACAGGGGGCATGGGGGAAGCTTTCTTT
TRBV2	NA	NA	TRBJ1-5	CASSERYGNQPQHF	TGTGCCAGCAGTGAACGATACGGTAATCAGCCCCAGCATTTT
TRBV25-1	NA	NA	TRBJ2-1	CASSDFGGLNEQFF	TGTGCCAGCAGTGATTTTGGGGGGTTGAATGAGCAGTTCTTC
TRBV30	NA	NA	TRBJ1-3	CAWYSGNTIYF	TGTGCCTGGTACTCTGGAAACACCATATATTTT
TRBV11-3	NA	NA	TRBJ2-5	CASSDKLLRGTQYF	TGTGCCAGCAGCGACAAACTATTGCGGGGGACCCAGTACTTC
TRBV2	NA	NA	TRBJ1-5	CASSADPRSGEHF	TGTGCCAGCAGTGCCGACCCCAGGTCCGGGGAGCATTTT
TRBV25-1	NA	TRBD1	TRBJ2-1	CASSEVGGFDNEQFF	TGTGCCAGCAGTGAAGTAGGGGGCTTCGACAATGAGCAGTTCTTC
TRBV9	NA	TRBD1	TRBJ1-6	CASSEFRQGGYSPLHF	TGTGCCAGCAGCGAGTTTAGACAGGGGGGTTATTCACCCCTCCACTTT
TRBV12-3/TRBV12-4	NA	TRBD1	TRBJ2-5	CASRRTGEETQYF	TGTGCCAGCAGAAGGACAGGGGAGGAGACCCAGTACTTC
TRBV6-5	NA	NA	TRBJ1-4	CASSYSRGWNEKLFF	TGTGCCAGCAGTTACTCGAGAGGGTGGAATGAAAAACTGTTTTTT
TRBV11-2	NA	TRBD1	TRBJ1-5	CASSLGGQVGGHQPQHF	TGTGCCAGCAGCTTAGGGGGACAGGTCGGGGGCCATCAGCCCCAGCATTTT
TRBV6-5	NA	NA	TRBJ1-1	CASSYREGVTEAFF	TGTGCCAGCAGTTACAGGGAGGGGGTCACTGAAGCTTTCTTT
TRBV19	NA	TRBD2	TRBJ2-1	CASSIQGLAVYNEQFF	TGTGCCAGTAGTATCCAGGGACTAGCGGTTTACAATGAGCAGTTCTTC
TRBV6-2/TRBV6-3	NA	TRBD1	TRBJ2-3	CASSDRETDTQYF	TGTGCCAGCAGTGACAGGGAGACAGATACGCAGTATTTT
TRBV14	NA	NA	TRBJ2-7	CASSPQGSFSYEQYF	TGTGCCAGCAGCCCGCAGGGGTCTTTCTCCTACGAGCAGTACTTC
TRBV7-8	NA	TRBD1	TRBJ1-5	CASSFLGTGGPNSNQPQHF	TGTGCCAGCAGCTTCCTTGGGACAGGAGGACCGAATAGCAATCAGCCCCAGCATTTT